These T cell receptor beta chains were read from a single sample in a study of Graves' ophthalmopathy and Graves' hyperthyroidism. One entry per CDR3 protein, called by TCRdb with MiXCR from the multiplex PCR reads. The sample yields 600,000 to 700,000 distinct CDR3 sequences, just over 40% seen once. Sequencing used peripheral blood. The receptors stem from an adult man with Graves' ophthalmopathy. Both conserved end residues are part of each CDR3. D genes are given only for firm matches. Where a row states a size, it is once, few, many or the class of an expanded clone; other rows omit it.

cdr3_aa	cdr3_nt	v_call	clone_size	d_call	j_call
CAPPDRPGYGYTF	TGTGCCCCCCCGGACCGACCGGGCTATGGCTACACCTTC	TRBV2	NA	NA	TRBJ1-2
CASGAGTSGNSYEQYF	TGTGCTAGTGGAGCCGGGACTAGCGGGAACTCCTACGAGCAGTACTTC	TRBV12-3/TRBV12-4	NA	TRBD2	TRBJ2-7
CASSVRGHGYTF	TGTGCCAGCAGCGTAAGAGGACATGGCTACACCTTC	TRBV7-9	many	NA	TRBJ1-2
CSAGLNLEDTQYF	TGCAGCGCGGGACTAAATTTGGAAGATACGCAGTATTTT	TRBV29-1	few	TRBD2	TRBJ2-3
CASSQVLRFTTNEKLFF	TGCGCCAGCAGCCAAGTACTGAGATTTACAACTAATGAAAAACTGTTTTTT	TRBV7-2	few	NA	TRBJ1-4
CATSRGQSTNEKLFF	TGTGCCACCAGCAGAGGACAGTCAACTAATGAAAAACTGTTTTTT	TRBV15	many	NA	TRBJ1-4
CASSYSTDAYGYTF	TGTGCCAGCAGTTACTCGACAGACGCCTATGGCTACACCTTC	TRBV6-5	NA	NA	TRBJ1-2
CASSPGQGAFNEQYF	TGTGCCAGCAGTCCGGGACAGGGGGCATTCAACGAGCAGTACTTC	TRBV2	NA	TRBD1	TRBJ2-7
CAGQGDGYTF	TGTGCCGGACAGGGGGACGGCTACACCTTC	TRBV25-1	NA	TRBD1	TRBJ1-2
CASSPGVFLGEQYF	TGTGCCAGCAGCCCAGGGGTATTCCTGGGCGAGCAGTACTTC	TRBV7-9	many	NA	TRBJ2-7
CASSLVGSPNGELFF	TGTGCCAGCTCCCTGGTTGGGTCTCCAAACGGGGAGCTGTTTTTT	TRBV7-2	few	NA	TRBJ2-2
CASSVGGGGGTGELFF	TGTGCCAGCAGCGTAGGGGGGGGAGGGGGCACCGGGGAGCTGTTTTTT	TRBV9	NA	NA	TRBJ2-2
CSVGQGEKLFF	TGCAGCGTTGGACAGGGAGAAAAACTGTTTTTT	TRBV29-1	once	TRBD1	TRBJ1-4
CASRTTDRAGETQYF	TGTGCCAGCAGAACGACGGACAGGGCTGGCGAGACCCAGTACTTC	TRBV12-3/TRBV12-4	NA	TRBD1	TRBJ2-5
CASSYREAGSPLHF	TGTGCCAGCAGCTACAGGGAAGCCGGATCACCCCTCCACTTT	TRBV7-8	many	NA	TRBJ1-6
CASSSEGGSEQYF	TGTGCCAGCAGCAGTGAAGGGGGGTCCGAGCAGTACTTC	TRBV7-2	NA	NA	TRBJ2-7
CSARVRGSQETQYF	TGCAGTGCTAGGGTTCGCGGCAGTCAAGAGACCCAGTACTTC	TRBV20-1	NA	NA	TRBJ2-5
CASGTRFNEKLFF	TGCGCCAGCGGGACAAGGTTCAATGAAAAACTGTTTTTT	TRBV10-1	few	NA	TRBJ1-4
CASSTTGGPNGELFF	TGTGCCAGCAGTACGACAGGGGGGCCTAACGGGGAGCTGTTTTTT	TRBV12-3/TRBV12-4	NA	TRBD1	TRBJ2-2
CASSEGEEGNQPQHF	TGTGCCAGCAGTGAAGGGGAGGAAGGGAATCAGCCCCAGCATTTT	TRBV10-3	many	NA	TRBJ1-5
CATTGAGGPSTGELFF	TGTGCCACCACGGGAGCGGGAGGGCCGAGCACCGGGGAGCTGTTTTTT	TRBV5-4	NA	TRBD2	TRBJ2-2
CASSSGTANQPQHF	TGTGCCAGCAGTTCGGGGACAGCGAATCAGCCCCAGCATTTT	TRBV12-3/TRBV12-4	many	TRBD1	TRBJ1-5
CASSRSAGTSGEETQYF	TGTGCCAGCAGCCGATCGGCCGGGACTAGCGGCGAAGAGACCCAGTACTTC	TRBV2	few	TRBD2	TRBJ2-5
CASSQDADGYQPQHF	TGTGCCAGCAGCCAAGATGCGGACGGGTATCAGCCCCAGCATTTT	TRBV7-2	many	NA	TRBJ1-5
CASRDTGDSRNTIYF	TGTGCCAGCAGGGATACAGGGGACTCTAGAAACACCATATATTTT	TRBV2	NA	TRBD1	TRBJ1-3
CSARRGQGSYEHF	TGCAGTGCTAGGAGGGGACAGGGATCCTACGAGCATTTT	TRBV20-1	NA	TRBD1	TRBJ1-5
CASSGYPGGGIFSGELFF	TGTGCCAGCAGTGGATATCCGGGGGGCGGAATCTTCTCCGGGGAGCTGTTTTTT	TRBV25-1	many	NA	TRBJ2-2
CSVQVGGELFF	TGCAGCGTCCAAGTAGGGGGGGAGCTGTTTTTT	TRBV29-1	NA	NA	TRBJ2-2
CASSFPGIVNTEAFF	TGTGCCAGCAGCTTTCCAGGTATCGTTAACACTGAAGCTTTCTTT	TRBV7-2	many	NA	TRBJ1-1
CASSAGQGGYEQYF	TGTGCCAGCAGCGCCGGGCAGGGCGGGTACGAGCAGTACTTC	TRBV7-3	many	NA	TRBJ2-7
CASLRDRVTGELFF	TGTGCCAGCCTCCGGGACAGGGTCACCGGGGAGCTGTTCTTC	TRBV9	NA	TRBD1	TRBJ2-1
CASSSLKGTGGEQYF	TGTGCCAGCAGCTCTCTTAAGGGGACAGGGGGGGAGCAGTACTTC	TRBV7-9	many	TRBD1	TRBJ2-7
CASSSGTGETVGGYTF	TGTGCCAGCAGCTCCGGGACAGGGGAGACTGTCGGTGGCTACACCTTC	TRBV11-1	NA	TRBD1	TRBJ1-2
CASSQVGLASKYEQYF	TGCGCCAGCAGCCAAGTCGGACTAGCGTCTAAGTACGAGCAGTACTTC	TRBV4-3	many	TRBD2	TRBJ2-7
CASSPGGGPVMNTEAFF	TGTGCCAGCAGCCCGGGGGGAGGGCCCGTCATGAACACTGAAGCTTTCTTT	TRBV6-1	NA	NA	TRBJ1-1
CASSQEFATAYYTQPQHF	TGTGCCAGCAGCCAAGAATTCGCGACAGCGTATTATACTCAGCCCCAGCATTTT	TRBV6-2/TRBV6-3	NA	NA	TRBJ1-5
CASSITRDGYEQYF	TGCGCCAGCAGTATAACCCGGGACGGCTACGAGCAGTACTTC	TRBV5-1	NA	NA	TRBJ2-7
CASSQEGRPSRPQHF	TGTGCCAGCAGCCAAGAAGGGCGGCCGTCTCGGCCCCAGCATTTT	TRBV7-9	many	NA	TRBJ1-5
CASSQDLRIYGYTF	TGCGCCAGCAGCCAAGATTTGAGGATCTATGGCTACACCTTC	TRBV4-3	few	NA	TRBJ1-2
CSVEDQEGASGYTF	TGCAGCGTTGAAGATCAGGAGGGGGCGAGTGGCTACACCTTC	TRBV29-1	many	TRBD1	TRBJ1-2
CAPTPGQETQYF	TGTGCACCGACCCCGGGTCAAGAGACCCAGTACTTC	TRBV7-2	NA	NA	TRBJ2-5
CATKRGELSEQYF	TGTGCCACCAAAAGAGGGGAATTGAGCGAGCAGTACTTC	TRBV12-3/TRBV12-4	many	NA	TRBJ2-7
CSAKQRYRSYEQYF	TGCAGTGCTAAACAAAGGTATAGGAGCTACGAGCAGTACTTC	TRBV20-1	many	NA	TRBJ2-7
CATLWGGNTEAFF	TGTGCCACTTTATGGGGGGGGAACACTGAAGCTTTCTTT	TRBV10-3	few	NA	TRBJ1-1
CASRRQGEGEKLFF	TGTGCCAGCAGACGACAGGGGGAAGGTGAAAAACTGTTTTTT	TRBV7-2	NA	TRBD1	TRBJ1-4
CSATFGGRDQETQYF	TGCAGTGCTACTTTCGGCGGGAGGGATCAAGAGACCCAGTACTTC	TRBV20-1	many	TRBD2	TRBJ2-5
CSAKNRGNQPQHF	TGCAGTGCAAAAAACAGGGGTAATCAGCCCCAGCATTTT	TRBV20-1	few	TRBD1	TRBJ1-5